This TCR beta chain was identified in a study of blood T cell repertoires in COVID-19. Study-wide background: Acute-phase and convalescent COVID-19 samples originated in the United States, Italy and Spain. From T cells, B-cell-depleted T cells, or PBMCs came the material, which was cDNA or gDNA.

Per the study methods: Counts of nucleated cells, estimated from reference gene primer amplification, were obtained. Method: immunoSEQ multiplex PCR; TCRdb's copy keeps in-frame clones and lacks some. D and trimming were read from the DNA, whereas the V and J calls and clone size are those reported in that table. Among roughly 170,000 clones listed, roughly 79% were seen once. CDR3 length: 13 residues. V lost 8 bases and J lost 7; bases outside the gene matches: 10. The germline V gene has CDR1 MNHNY and CDR2 SVGAGI (reference sequence). In this sample, this clone turned up a few times. Sequencing was performed on peripheral blood. The TCR comes from a woman between 65 and 79 years old with acute or convalescent COVID-19. The chain links TRBV6-6 to TRBJ1-2; 7 positions agree with TRBD1. CDR3 amino acids: CASDQTGFSGYTF. The CDR3 bases are TGTGCCAGCGACCAGACAGGGTTTTCTGGCTACACCTTC.